A selection of T cell receptor beta chains follows, all from one sample in a study of T cell responses to AZD1222 COVID-19 vaccine. Assay: immunoSEQ multiplex PCR; the TCRdb copy retains only in-frame clones and omits some. The sample consists of approximately 220,000 clones, about 92% of them appearing once. The sample consisted of peripheral blood, taken on day 0 of MenACWY control vaccination. These receptors were collected from an adult in good health. Each CDR3 is given with its conserved first and last residue. D genes are given only for firm matches. The size entry is marked missing in some rows and otherwise reads once, few, many or a size class.

few	-	TRBV19	TRBJ1-4	CASSPASATNEKLFF	TGTGCCAGTAGTCCAGCCAGTGCAACTAATGAAAAACTGTTTTTT
-	TRBD1	TRBV5-1	TRBJ1-4	CASSHGQVGEKLFF	TGCGCCAGCAGTCACGGACAGGTCGGTGAAAAACTGTTTTTT
-	-	TRBV19	TRBJ1-1	CASSGGRTNLFWAFF	TGTGCCAGTAGTGGGGGACGCACCAACCTTTTTTGGGCTTTCTTT
-	-	TRBV2	TRBJ2-7	CASNEGGRSYEQYF	TGTGCCAGCAATGAGGGGGGGCGCTCCTACGAGCAGTACTTC
-	-	TRBV10-3	TRBJ1-2	CATRLGPGGYTF	TGTGCCACCCGACTGGGACCTGGGGGGTACACCTTC
-	-	TRBV18	TRBJ1-4	CASSPTGLNEKLFF	TGTGCCAGCTCACCAACAGGGTTAAATGAAAAACTGTTTTTT
-	-	TRBV3-1/TRBV3-2	TRBJ1-1	CASSPSRGTEAFF	TGTGCCAGCAGCCCCTCCCGGGGGACTGAAGCTTTCTTT
-	TRBD1	TRBV6-5	TRBJ1-2	CASSRTGVVHTF	TGTGCCAGCAGTAGGACAGGGGTCGTCCACACCTTC
once	-	TRBV7-6	TRBJ1-2	CASSFGIGTDYYGYTF	TGTGCCAGCAGCTTTGGGATCGGGACGGATTACTATGGCTACACCTTC
once	TRBD1	TRBV7-2	TRBJ1-1	CASSRTQGAVGEAFF	TGTGCCAGCAGCCGCACTCAGGGGGCGGTCGGTGAAGCTTTCTTT
-	-	TRBV28	TRBJ1-6	CASSLVSGGNSPLHF	TGTGCCAGCAGTTTAGTCTCGGGTGGCAATTCACCCCTCCACTTT
-	-	TRBV2	TRBJ2-3	CASSEAADTQYF	TGTGCCAGCAGTGAAGCTGCAGATACGCAGTATTTT
-	TRBD1	TRBV4-3	TRBJ1-6	CASSQQKQGNSPLHF	TGCGCCAGCAGCCAACAAAAACAGGGGAATTCACCCCTCCACTTT
-	-	TRBV24-1	TRBJ1-2	CATSERKVGGNYGYTF	TGTGCCACCAGTGAAAGAAAGGTGGGAGGAAACTATGGCTACACCTTC
-	-	TRBV29-1	TRBJ1-3	CSAGWGPGNTIYF	TGCAGCGCCGGTTGGGGTCCCGGAAACACCATATATTTT
-	-	TRBV3-1/TRBV3-2	TRBJ1-4	CASSQAGSRGLVVNEKLFF	TGTGCCAGCAGCCAAGCGGGGTCGCGGGGGCTTGTCGTTAATGAAAAACTGTTTTTT
-	-	TRBV12-3/TRBV12-4	TRBJ1-2	CASSVDSLYGYTF	TGTGCCAGCAGCGTCGACAGCCTCTATGGCTACACCTTC
-	-	TRBV11-2	TRBJ1-1	CASSLLQGMNTEAFF	TGTGCCAGCAGCTTACTGCAGGGGATGAACACTGAAGCTTTCTTT
-	TRBD1	TRBV14	TRBJ2-7	CRSRGTGHEQYF	TGTAGATCCAGGGGGACAGGGCACGAGCAGTACTTC
-	-	TRBV12-3/TRBV12-4	TRBJ2-7	CASRVGAVLEQYF	TGTGCCAGCAGAGTGGGCGCCGTCTTGGAGCAGTACTTC
-	TRBD2	TRBV2	TRBJ2-1	CASSDPSSGGAYNEQFF	TGTGCCAGCAGTGACCCTTCTAGCGGGGGGGCTTACAATGAGCAGTTCTTC
-	-	TRBV28	TRBJ1-2	CASSVLRGWVYGYTF	TGTGCCAGCAGTGTACTCCGGGGGTGGGTCTATGGCTACACCTTC
once	TRBD1	TRBV28	TRBJ1-1	CASSLTGGFGEAFF	TGTGCCAGCAGTTTGACAGGGGGCTTCGGTGAAGCTTTCTTT
-	-	TRBV11-2	TRBJ2-7	CASSLRRENYEQYF	TGTGCCAGCAGCTTAAGGAGGGAGAACTACGAGCAGTACTTC
-	-	TRBV19	TRBJ1-2	CASSILGRGPGYTF	TGTGCCAGTAGTATTCTCGGGCGCGGACCTGGCTACACCTTC
-	TRBD1	TRBV7-9	TRBJ2-1	CASSLALTGTGLVNEQFF	TGTGCCAGCAGCTTAGCGCTAACCGGGACAGGTTTAGTGAATGAGCAGTTCTTC